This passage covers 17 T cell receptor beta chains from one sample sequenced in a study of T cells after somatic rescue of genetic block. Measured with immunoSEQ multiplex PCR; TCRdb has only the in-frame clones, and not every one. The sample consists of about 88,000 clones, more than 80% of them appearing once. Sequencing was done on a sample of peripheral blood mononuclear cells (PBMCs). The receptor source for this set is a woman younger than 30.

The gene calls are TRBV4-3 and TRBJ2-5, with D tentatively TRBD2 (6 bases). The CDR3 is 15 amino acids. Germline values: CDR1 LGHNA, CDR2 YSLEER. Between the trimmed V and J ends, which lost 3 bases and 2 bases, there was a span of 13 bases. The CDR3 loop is CASSHGSGRQETQYF. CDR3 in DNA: TGCGCCAGCAGCCACGGGAGTGGTCGACAAGAGACCCAGTACTTC.

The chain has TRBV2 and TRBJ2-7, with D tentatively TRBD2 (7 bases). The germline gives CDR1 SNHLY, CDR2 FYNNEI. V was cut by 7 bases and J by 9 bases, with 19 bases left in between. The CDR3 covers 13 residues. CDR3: CASMGRGAGGQYF. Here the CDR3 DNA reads TGTGCCAGCATGGGGAGGGGGGCCGGAGGGCAGTACTTC.

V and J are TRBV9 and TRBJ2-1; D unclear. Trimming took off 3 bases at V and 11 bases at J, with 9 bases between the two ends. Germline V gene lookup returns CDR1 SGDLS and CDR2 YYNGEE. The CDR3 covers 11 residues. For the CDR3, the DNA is TGTGCCAGCAGCGCAGAGGATCAGCAGTTCTTC. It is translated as CASSAEDQQFF.

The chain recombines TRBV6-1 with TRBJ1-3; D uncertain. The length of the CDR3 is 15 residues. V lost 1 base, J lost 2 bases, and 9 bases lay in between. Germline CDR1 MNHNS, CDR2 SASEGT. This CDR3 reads CASSEGPQTGNTIYF. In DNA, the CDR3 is TGTGCCAGCAGTGAAGGGCCTCAGACTGGAAACACCATATATTTT.

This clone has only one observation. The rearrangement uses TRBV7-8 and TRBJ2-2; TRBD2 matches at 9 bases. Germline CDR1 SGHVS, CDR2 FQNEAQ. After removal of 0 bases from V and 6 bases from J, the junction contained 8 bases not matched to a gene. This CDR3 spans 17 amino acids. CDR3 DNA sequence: TGTGCCAGCAGCTTAGCCCCCCAAGTAGCGGGAGCCGGGGAGCTGTTTTTT. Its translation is CASSLAPQVAGAGELFF.

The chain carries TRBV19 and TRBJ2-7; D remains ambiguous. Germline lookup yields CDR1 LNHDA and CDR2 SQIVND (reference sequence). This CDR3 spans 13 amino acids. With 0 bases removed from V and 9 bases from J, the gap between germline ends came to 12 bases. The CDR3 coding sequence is TGTGCCAGTAGTATAGATTGGAGTGTTGGGCAGTACTTC. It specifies CASSIDWSVGQYF.

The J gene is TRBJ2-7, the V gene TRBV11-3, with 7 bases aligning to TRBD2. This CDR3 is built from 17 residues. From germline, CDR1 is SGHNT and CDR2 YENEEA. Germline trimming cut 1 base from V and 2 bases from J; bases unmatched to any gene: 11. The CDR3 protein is CASSLVSGLGDTYEQYF. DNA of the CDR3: TGTGCCAGCAGCTTAGTTAGCGGACTAGGAGATACCTACGAGCAGTACTTC.

CDR3 nucleotides: TGCAGCGTTGACAGAGGTTCCCCCAATGAGCAGTTCTTC. Protein sequence: CSVDRGSPNEQFF. The chain uses TRBV29-1 and TRBJ2-1; D unresolved. Deletions cut 3 bases from V and 6 bases from J, with 12 bases between. Germline assignment: CDR1 SQVTM and CDR2 ANQGSEA. The CDR3 sequence is 13 residues long.

The CDR3 DNA is TGTGCCAGTAGTATCCCTTTTAGCGGGAAGGTCTACAATGAGCAGTTCTTC. Protein sequence: CASSIPFSGKVYNEQFF. This sequence joins TRBV19 and TRBJ2-1, with TRBD2 matching 8 bases. Germline V CDR1 and CDR2: LNHDA, SQIVND (reference sequence). The trim removed 3 bases at V and 3 bases at J, leaving 10 bases unmatched. This CDR3 is 17 amino acids long.

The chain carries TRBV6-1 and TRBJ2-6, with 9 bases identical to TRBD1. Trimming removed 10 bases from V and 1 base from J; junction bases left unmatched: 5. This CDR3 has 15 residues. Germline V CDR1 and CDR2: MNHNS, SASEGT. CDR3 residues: CATGTGISGANVLTF. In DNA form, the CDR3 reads TGTGCCACAGGGACAGGGATTTCTGGGGCCAACGTCCTGACTTTC.

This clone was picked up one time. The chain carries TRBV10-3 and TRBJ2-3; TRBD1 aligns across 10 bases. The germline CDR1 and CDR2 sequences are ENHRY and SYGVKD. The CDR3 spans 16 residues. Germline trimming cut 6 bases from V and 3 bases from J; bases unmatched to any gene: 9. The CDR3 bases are TGTGCCATCAGGGACCCGGGACAGGGGCGGACAGATACGCAGTATTTT. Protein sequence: CAIRDPGQGRTDTQYF.

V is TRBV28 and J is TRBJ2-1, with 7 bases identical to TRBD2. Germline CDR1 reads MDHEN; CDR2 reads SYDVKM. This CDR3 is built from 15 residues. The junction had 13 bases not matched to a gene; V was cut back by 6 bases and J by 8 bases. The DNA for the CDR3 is TGTGCCAGCAGCAATAGGTGGGAGGGCGTCTATGAGCAGTTCTTC. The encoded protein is CASSNRWEGVYEQFF.

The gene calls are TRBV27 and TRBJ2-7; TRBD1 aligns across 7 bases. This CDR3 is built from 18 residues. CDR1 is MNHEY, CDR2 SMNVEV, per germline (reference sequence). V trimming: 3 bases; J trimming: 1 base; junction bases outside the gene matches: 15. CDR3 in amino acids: CASSFRIDRESKSYEQYF. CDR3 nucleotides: TGTGCCAGCAGTTTTAGGATCGACAGGGAATCAAAGTCCTACGAGCAGTACTTC.

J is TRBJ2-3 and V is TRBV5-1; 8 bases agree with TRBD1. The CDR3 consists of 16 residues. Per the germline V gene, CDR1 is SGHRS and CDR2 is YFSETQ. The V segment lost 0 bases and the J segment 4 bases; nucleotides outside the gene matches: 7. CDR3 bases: TGCGCCAGCAGCTTGGAGGTGACAGGGGTGCCAGATACGCAGTATTTT. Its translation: CASSLEVTGVPDTQYF.

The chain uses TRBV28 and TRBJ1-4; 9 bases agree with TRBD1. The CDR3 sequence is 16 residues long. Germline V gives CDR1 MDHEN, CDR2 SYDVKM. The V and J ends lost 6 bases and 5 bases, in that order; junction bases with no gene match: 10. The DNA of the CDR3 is TGTGCCAGCAGCTACCCCGGGGGGACAGGGAATGAAAAACTGTTTTTT. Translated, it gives CASSYPGGTGNEKLFF. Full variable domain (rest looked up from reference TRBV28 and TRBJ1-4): DVKVTQSSRYLVKRTGEKVFLECVQDMDHENMFWYRQDPGLGLRLIYFSYDVKMKEKGDIPEGYSVSREKKERFSLILESASTNQTSMYLCASSYPGGTGNEKLFFGSGTQLSVL.

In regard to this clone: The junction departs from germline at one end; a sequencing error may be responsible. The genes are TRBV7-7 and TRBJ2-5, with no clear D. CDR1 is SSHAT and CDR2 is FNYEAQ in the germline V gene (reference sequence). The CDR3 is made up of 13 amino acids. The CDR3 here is CASSLAVWETQYF. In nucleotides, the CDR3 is TGTGCTAGCAGCTTGGCGGTCTGGGAGACCCAGTACTTC.

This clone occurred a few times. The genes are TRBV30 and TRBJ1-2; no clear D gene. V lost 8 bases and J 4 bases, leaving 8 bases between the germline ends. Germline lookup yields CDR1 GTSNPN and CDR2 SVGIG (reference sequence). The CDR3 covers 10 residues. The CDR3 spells CALSGYGYTF. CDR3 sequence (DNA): TGTGCCCTAAGTGGCTATGGCTACACCTTC. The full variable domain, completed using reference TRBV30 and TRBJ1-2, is SQTIHQWPATLVQPVGSPLSLECTVEGTSNPNLYWYRQAAGRGLQLLFYSVGIGQISSEVPQNLSASRPQDRQFILSSKKLLLSDSGFYLCALSGYGYTFGSGTRLTVV.